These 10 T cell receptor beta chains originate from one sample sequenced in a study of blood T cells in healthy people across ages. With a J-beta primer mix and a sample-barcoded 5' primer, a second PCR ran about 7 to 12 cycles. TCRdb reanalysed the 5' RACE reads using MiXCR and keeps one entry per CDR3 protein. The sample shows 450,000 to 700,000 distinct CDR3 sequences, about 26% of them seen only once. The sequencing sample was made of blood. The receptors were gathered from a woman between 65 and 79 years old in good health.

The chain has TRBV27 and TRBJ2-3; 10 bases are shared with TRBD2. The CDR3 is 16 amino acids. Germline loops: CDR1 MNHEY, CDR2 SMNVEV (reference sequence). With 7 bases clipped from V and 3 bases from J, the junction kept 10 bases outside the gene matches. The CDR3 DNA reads TGTGCCAGCAAACAGCGGGGGGGCGCTCGAACAGATACGCAGTATTTT. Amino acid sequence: CASKQRGGARTDTQYF.

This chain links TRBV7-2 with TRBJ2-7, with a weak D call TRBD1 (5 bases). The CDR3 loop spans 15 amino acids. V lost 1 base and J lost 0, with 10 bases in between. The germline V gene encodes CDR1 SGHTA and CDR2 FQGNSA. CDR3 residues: CASSLGGSSSYEQYF. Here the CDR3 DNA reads TGTGCCAGCAGCTTAGGGGGCTCCAGCTCCTACGAGCAGTACTTC.

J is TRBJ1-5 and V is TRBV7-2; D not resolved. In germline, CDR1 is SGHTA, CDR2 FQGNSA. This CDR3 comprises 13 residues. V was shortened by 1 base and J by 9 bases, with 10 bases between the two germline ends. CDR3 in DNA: TGTGCCAGCAGCTTAGATGTCCCCGCGCCCCAGCATTTT. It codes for CASSLDVPAPQHF.

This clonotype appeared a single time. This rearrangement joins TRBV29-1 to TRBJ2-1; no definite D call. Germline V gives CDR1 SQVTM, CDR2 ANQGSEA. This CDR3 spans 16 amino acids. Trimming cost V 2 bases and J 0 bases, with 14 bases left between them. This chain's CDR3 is CSVESVKTSSYNEQFF. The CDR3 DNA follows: TGCAGCGTTGAAAGTGTTAAGACGAGCTCCTACAATGAGCAGTTCTTC.

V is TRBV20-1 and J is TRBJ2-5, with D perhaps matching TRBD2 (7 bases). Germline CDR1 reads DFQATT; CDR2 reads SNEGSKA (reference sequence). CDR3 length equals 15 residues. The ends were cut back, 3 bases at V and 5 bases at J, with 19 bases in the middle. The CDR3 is CSARGLKGGGETQYF. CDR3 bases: TGCAGTGCTAGGGGACTAAAAGGGGGTGGCGAGACCCAGTACTTC.

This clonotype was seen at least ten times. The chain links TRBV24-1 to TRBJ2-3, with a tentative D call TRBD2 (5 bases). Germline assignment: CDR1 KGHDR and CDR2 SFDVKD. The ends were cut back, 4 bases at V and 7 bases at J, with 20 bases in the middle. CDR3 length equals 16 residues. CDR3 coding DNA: TGTGCCACCAGTGACCGAGACCCGACTACGGTGCATACGCAGTATTTT. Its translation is CATSDRDPTTVHTQYF.

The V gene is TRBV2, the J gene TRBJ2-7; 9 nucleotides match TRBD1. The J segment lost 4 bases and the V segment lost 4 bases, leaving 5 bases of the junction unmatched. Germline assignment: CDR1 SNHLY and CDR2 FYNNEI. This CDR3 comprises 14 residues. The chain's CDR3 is CASSVGTGRYEQYF. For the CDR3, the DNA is TGTGCCAGCAGTGTTGGGACAGGGAGGTACGAGCAGTACTTC.

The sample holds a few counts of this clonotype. The CDR3 region is CSARTGRGYTF. The CDR3 DNA follows: TGCAGTGCTAGGACAGGGCGTGGCTACACCTTC. The gene calls are TRBV20-1 and TRBJ1-2, with 7 bases lining up with TRBD1. This CDR3 comprises 11 residues. The V and J ends lost 3 bases and 7 bases, in that order; junction bases with no gene match: 2. The germline gives CDR1 DFQATT, CDR2 SNEGSKA (reference sequence).

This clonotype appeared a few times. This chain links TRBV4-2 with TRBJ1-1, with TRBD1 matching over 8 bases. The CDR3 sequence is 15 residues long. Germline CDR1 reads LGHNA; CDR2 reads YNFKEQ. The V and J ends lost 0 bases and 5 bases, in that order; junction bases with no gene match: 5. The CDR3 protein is CASSQEWTGWTEAFF. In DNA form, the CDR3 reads TGTGCCAGCAGCCAAGAGTGGACAGGGTGGACTGAAGCTTTCTTT.

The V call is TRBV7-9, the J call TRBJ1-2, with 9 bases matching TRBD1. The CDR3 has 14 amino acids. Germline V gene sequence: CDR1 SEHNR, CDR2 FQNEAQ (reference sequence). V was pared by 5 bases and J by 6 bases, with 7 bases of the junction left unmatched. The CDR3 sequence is CASSITGGLDGYTF. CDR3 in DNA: TGTGCCAGCAGCATTACAGGGGGCCTTGATGGCTACACCTTC. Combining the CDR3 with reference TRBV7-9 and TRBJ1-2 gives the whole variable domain DTGVSQNPRHKITKRGQNVTFRCDPISEHNRLYWYRQTLGQGPEFLTYFQNEAQLEKSRLLSDRFSAERPKGSFSTLEIQRTEQGDSAMYLCASSITGGLDGYTFGSGTRLTVV.